This is a list of T cell receptor beta chains from one sample in a study of blood T cell repertoires in COVID-19. The assay was immunoSEQ multiplex PCR, and TCRdb's table has in-frame clones only and misses some. Of about 17,000 clones listed, about 80% are singletons. The source material was peripheral blood. Source of these receptors: a woman aged 70 to 79 with active COVID-19. CDR3s include the opening cysteine and the closing phenylalanine or tryptophan. Each record gives: CDR3 DNA, CDR3 protein, V gene, D gene, clone size, J gene. D genes are given only for firm matches. Not all rows give a size; the values are once, few, many and, for expanded clones, a class.

cdr3_nt: TGTGCCAGCAGCTTAGCCCCGAGGGAAGAGCAGTTCTTC
cdr3_aa: CASSLAPREEQFF
v_call: TRBV7-2
d_call: NA
clone_size: NA
j_call: TRBJ2-1

cdr3_nt: TGTGCCAGCTCACCGTCGGCTAGCGGGGGTGGTGGAGAGACCCAGTACTTC
cdr3_aa: CASSPSASGGGGETQYF
v_call: TRBV18
d_call: TRBD2
clone_size: NA
j_call: TRBJ2-5

cdr3_nt: TGTGCCAGTAGTGTGACTAGTAGGGAGACCCAGTACTTC
cdr3_aa: CASSVTSRETQYF
v_call: TRBV19
d_call: NA
clone_size: NA
j_call: TRBJ2-5

cdr3_nt: TGCAGCGCCTCGGGGGCGGGAGGATCCTACAATGAGCAGTTCTTC
cdr3_aa: CSASGAGGSYNEQFF
v_call: TRBV29-1
d_call: TRBD2
clone_size: NA
j_call: TRBJ2-1

cdr3_nt: TGTGCCAGCAGCCAACCCGGGGTCAACAATGAGCAGTTCTTC
cdr3_aa: CASSQPGVNNEQFF
v_call: TRBV3-1/TRBV3-2
d_call: NA
clone_size: NA
j_call: TRBJ2-1

cdr3_nt: TGTGCCACCAGCAGACAGGGGGCAAACATTCAGTACTTC
cdr3_aa: CATSRQGANIQYF
v_call: TRBV15
d_call: TRBD1
clone_size: NA
j_call: TRBJ2-4

cdr3_nt: TGTGCCAGCAGTTTATTAAGCGGGAGGGCCTATAGCGGGGAGCTGTTTTTT
cdr3_aa: CASSLLSGRAYSGELFF
v_call: TRBV27
d_call: TRBD2
clone_size: NA
j_call: TRBJ2-2

cdr3_nt: TGTGCCACCAGTCGAGGCTCTGGAAACACCATATATTTT
cdr3_aa: CATSRGSGNTIYF
v_call: TRBV24-1
d_call: NA
clone_size: NA
j_call: TRBJ1-3

cdr3_nt: TGTGCCAGCAGTTACGGAATAGCGGGAGCCGGGGAGCTGTTTTTT
cdr3_aa: CASSYGIAGAGELFF
v_call: TRBV6-6
d_call: TRBD2
clone_size: NA
j_call: TRBJ2-2

cdr3_nt: TGTGCCAGCAGCTCAATTAGCCGTTACCCGAGGTCCCAGCATTTT
cdr3_aa: CASSSISRYPRSQHF
v_call: TRBV21-1
d_call: NA
clone_size: NA
j_call: TRBJ1-5

cdr3_nt: TGTGCCAGCTCACCGCTTCCGGGACAGGGAAATGAAAAACTGTTTTTT
cdr3_aa: CASSPLPGQGNEKLFF
v_call: TRBV18
d_call: TRBD1
clone_size: once
j_call: TRBJ1-4

cdr3_nt: TGTGCCAGCAGCTTGGAGCCGGTAAACACTGAAGCTTTCTTT
cdr3_aa: CASSLEPVNTEAFF
v_call: TRBV5-4
d_call: NA
clone_size: NA
j_call: TRBJ1-1

cdr3_nt: TGTGCCAGCCGGGACAGATTCTTCATTCAGTACTTC
cdr3_aa: CASRDRFFIQYF
v_call: TRBV19
d_call: TRBD1
clone_size: NA
j_call: TRBJ2-4

cdr3_nt: TGTGCCAGCAGCTTAGGTCTAGCAAGAAACACAGATACGCAGTATTTT
cdr3_aa: CASSLGLARNTDTQYF
v_call: TRBV7-9
d_call: NA
clone_size: few
j_call: TRBJ2-3

cdr3_nt: TGCAGCGTTTCTAGGGGCGGGAGTGCGCAGTATTTT
cdr3_aa: CSVSRGGSAQYF
v_call: TRBV29-1
d_call: TRBD2
clone_size: NA
j_call: TRBJ2-3

cdr3_nt: TGTGCCAGTAGTATTGGCGTGGGCAGGGGGCTTTACGAGCAGTACTTC
cdr3_aa: CASSIGVGRGLYEQYF
v_call: TRBV19
d_call: TRBD1
clone_size: few
j_call: TRBJ2-7

cdr3_nt: TGTGCCAGCAGAAAACCGGGACAGGGGGCGGGCACCGGGGAGCTGTTTTTT
cdr3_aa: CASRKPGQGAGTGELFF
v_call: TRBV28
d_call: TRBD1
clone_size: NA
j_call: TRBJ2-2

cdr3_nt: TGTGCCAGCAGCTTAAGGCGGGCGGACAGGGGTCAAGAGACCCAGTACTTC
cdr3_aa: CASSLRRADRGQETQYF
v_call: TRBV7-9
d_call: TRBD1
clone_size: once
j_call: TRBJ2-5

cdr3_nt: TGTGCCAGCAGCCAAGATGGGCAGGGTACAGATACGCAGTATTTT
cdr3_aa: CASSQDGQGTDTQYF
v_call: TRBV4-2
d_call: NA
clone_size: NA
j_call: TRBJ2-3

cdr3_nt: TGTGCCAGCTCACCAGACAGGGTCCCCAAGCATTTT
cdr3_aa: CASSPDRVPKHF
v_call: TRBV18
d_call: TRBD1
clone_size: NA
j_call: TRBJ1-5

cdr3_nt: TGTGCCAGCAGTTCCCACACAGAAGGTGAAAAACTGTTTTTT
cdr3_aa: CASSSHTEGEKLFF
v_call: TRBV6-5
d_call: NA
clone_size: NA
j_call: TRBJ1-4

cdr3_nt: TGTGCCAGTAGTATCGGGGGACGGGGCAGGATGAGGACCGGGGAGCTGTTTTTT
cdr3_aa: CASSIGGRGRMRTGELFF
v_call: TRBV19
d_call: NA
clone_size: NA
j_call: TRBJ2-2

cdr3_nt: TGTGCCAGCAGCTTTCGACTAGGGTCCTACAATGAGCAGTTCTTC
cdr3_aa: CASSFRLGSYNEQFF
v_call: TRBV7-3
d_call: NA
clone_size: NA
j_call: TRBJ2-1

cdr3_nt: TGCAGCGTTGGCGGGAGGGACTACAATGAGCAGTTCTTC
cdr3_aa: CSVGGRDYNEQFF
v_call: TRBV29-1
d_call: TRBD2
clone_size: NA
j_call: TRBJ2-1

cdr3_nt: TGTGCCAGCAGCCAAGGCGTCCTAGCCCAGTTCTTC
cdr3_aa: CASSQGVLAQFF
v_call: TRBV3-1/TRBV3-2
d_call: NA
clone_size: NA
j_call: TRBJ2-1

cdr3_nt: TGTGCCAGCAGCCAAGATTGGGCAGGGGACTACGAGCAGTACTTC
cdr3_aa: CASSQDWAGDYEQYF
v_call: TRBV4-2
d_call: NA
clone_size: NA
j_call: TRBJ2-7

cdr3_nt: TGTGCCAGCAGCTTAGAGCGAGGATCCTACGAGCAGTACTTC
cdr3_aa: CASSLERGSYEQYF
v_call: TRBV7-2
d_call: NA
clone_size: NA
j_call: TRBJ2-7

cdr3_nt: TGTGCCAGCAGCCGACCGGGACTAGCGGGAGCGGCCGGGGAGCTGTTTTTT
cdr3_aa: CASSRPGLAGAAGELFF
v_call: TRBV7-3
d_call: TRBD2
clone_size: NA
j_call: TRBJ2-2

cdr3_nt: TGTGCCAGCAGTGCGGGGACTAGCACTACGGAGCAGTTCTTC
cdr3_aa: CASSAGTSTTEQFF
v_call: TRBV2
d_call: TRBD2
clone_size: NA
j_call: TRBJ2-1

cdr3_nt: TGTGCCAGCAGTGAAAAAGGGGGACACCCAATGTTTTTT
cdr3_aa: CASSEKGGHPMFF
v_call: TRBV6-1
d_call: NA
clone_size: NA
j_call: TRBJ1-4

cdr3_nt: TGTGCCAGCTCACCAAAGACAGGGGGCCAAGAGACCCAGTACTTC
cdr3_aa: CASSPKTGGQETQYF
v_call: TRBV18
d_call: TRBD1
clone_size: NA
j_call: TRBJ2-5

cdr3_nt: TGTGCCAGCAGCTGGGCGGGTTCCGAGCAGTACTTC
cdr3_aa: CASSWAGSEQYF
v_call: TRBV5-4
d_call: NA
clone_size: NA
j_call: TRBJ2-7

cdr3_nt: TGTGCCAGTAGTATACCATACAATGAGCAGTTCTTC
cdr3_aa: CASSIPYNEQFF
v_call: TRBV19
d_call: NA
clone_size: few
j_call: TRBJ2-1

cdr3_nt: TGTGCCAGCAGCCCCAGCACGGGGGAAGGCGCCTACGAGCAGTACTTC
cdr3_aa: CASSPSTGEGAYEQYF
v_call: TRBV9
d_call: NA
clone_size: NA
j_call: TRBJ2-7

cdr3_nt: TGTGCCAGCAGTTTAACCGGGACAGCCTACGAGCAGTACTTC
cdr3_aa: CASSLTGTAYEQYF
v_call: TRBV27
d_call: TRBD1
clone_size: NA
j_call: TRBJ2-7

cdr3_nt: TGTGCCAGCAGCTTAGCGCGGGACGGAGGGCAAGAGACCCAGTACTTC
cdr3_aa: CASSLARDGGQETQYF
v_call: TRBV7-9
d_call: NA
clone_size: NA
j_call: TRBJ2-5

cdr3_nt: TGTGCCAGCAGCAGGACAGGGGGAGCATACGCTGAAGCTTTCTTT
cdr3_aa: CASSRTGGAYAEAFF
v_call: TRBV6-5
d_call: TRBD1
clone_size: once
j_call: TRBJ1-1

cdr3_nt: TGTGCCAGCAGCTCTATGCGGCAGGGCGCAACTAATGAAAAACTGTTTTTT
cdr3_aa: CASSSMRQGATNEKLFF
v_call: TRBV3-1/TRBV3-2
d_call: NA
clone_size: NA
j_call: TRBJ1-4

cdr3_nt: TGTGCCAGCAGCGTATTTGGCGGGGAGAGTCCCACAGATACGCAGTATTTT
cdr3_aa: CASSVFGGESPTDTQYF
v_call: TRBV9
d_call: NA
clone_size: NA
j_call: TRBJ2-3

cdr3_nt: TGCAGCGTTGCAACAGGGAACATCTACGAGCAGTACTTC
cdr3_aa: CSVATGNIYEQYF
v_call: TRBV29-1
d_call: NA
clone_size: NA
j_call: TRBJ2-7

cdr3_nt: TGTGCCAGCAGTTTTCTACCGAACACTGAAGCTTTCTTT
cdr3_aa: CASSFLPNTEAFF
v_call: TRBV12-3/TRBV12-4
d_call: NA
clone_size: NA
j_call: TRBJ1-1

cdr3_nt: TGTGCCTCTGGGGGACAGGGAGGGGATCAGCCCCAGCATTTT
cdr3_aa: CASGGQGGDQPQHF
v_call: TRBV10-3
d_call: TRBD1
clone_size: NA
j_call: TRBJ1-5

cdr3_nt: TGTGCCAGCTCACCGCGGGAATCAAGGGATCAGCCCCAGCATTTT
cdr3_aa: CASSPRESRDQPQHF
v_call: TRBV18
d_call: NA
clone_size: NA
j_call: TRBJ1-5

cdr3_nt: TGTGCCAGTAGTTTACAAGCGGGAGGATCCTACAATGAGCAGTTCTTC
cdr3_aa: CASSLQAGGSYNEQFF
v_call: TRBV19
d_call: TRBD2
clone_size: few
j_call: TRBJ2-1

cdr3_nt: TGTGCCAGCAGTTACTCCCTGGACAACGAAAAACTGTTTTTT
cdr3_aa: CASSYSLDNEKLFF
v_call: TRBV6-6
d_call: NA
clone_size: NA
j_call: TRBJ1-4